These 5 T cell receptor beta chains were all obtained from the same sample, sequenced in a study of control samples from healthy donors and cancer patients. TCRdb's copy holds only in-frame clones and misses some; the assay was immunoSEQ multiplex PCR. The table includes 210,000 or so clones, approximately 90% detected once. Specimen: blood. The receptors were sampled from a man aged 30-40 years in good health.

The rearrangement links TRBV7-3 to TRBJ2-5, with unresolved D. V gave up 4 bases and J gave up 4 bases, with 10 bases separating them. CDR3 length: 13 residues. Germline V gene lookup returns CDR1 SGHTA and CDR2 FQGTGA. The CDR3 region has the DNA TGTGCCAGCAGCTCCGGACCAAGAGAGACCCAGTACTTC. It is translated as CASSSGPRETQYF.

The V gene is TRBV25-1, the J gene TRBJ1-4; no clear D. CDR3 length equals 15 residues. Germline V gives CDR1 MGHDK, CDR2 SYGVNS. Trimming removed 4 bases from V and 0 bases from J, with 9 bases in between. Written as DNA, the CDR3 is TGTGCCAGCAGTGGCACGTTTGCAACTAATGAAAAACTGTTTTTT. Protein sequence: CASSGTFATNEKLFF.

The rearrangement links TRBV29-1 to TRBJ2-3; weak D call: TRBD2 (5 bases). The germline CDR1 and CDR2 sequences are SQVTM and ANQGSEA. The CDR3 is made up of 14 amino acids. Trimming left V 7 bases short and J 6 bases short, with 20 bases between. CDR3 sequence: CSATHPPGSDTQYF. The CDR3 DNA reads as TGCAGCGCTACACACCCGCCGGGGTCGGATACGCAGTATTTT.

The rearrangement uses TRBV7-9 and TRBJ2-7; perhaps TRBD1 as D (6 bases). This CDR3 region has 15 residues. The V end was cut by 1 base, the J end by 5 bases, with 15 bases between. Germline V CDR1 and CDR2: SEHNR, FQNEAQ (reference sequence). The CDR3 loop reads CASSLEQGTSHEQYF. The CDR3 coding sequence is TGTGCCAGCAGCTTAGAACAGGGAACGAGCCACGAGCAGTACTTC.

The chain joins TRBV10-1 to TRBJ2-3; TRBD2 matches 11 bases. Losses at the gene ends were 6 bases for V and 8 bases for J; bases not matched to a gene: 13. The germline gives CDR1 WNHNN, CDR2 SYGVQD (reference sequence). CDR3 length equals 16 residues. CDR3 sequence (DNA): TGCGCCAGCAGCTTAGCGGGGGGGCCGAGCGGAGTTACGCAGTATTTT. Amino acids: CASSLAGGPSGVTQYF.